This T cell receptor (beta chain) was identified in a study of CD8+ T cells in alopecia areata. As for the study in general: Treatment comprised oral tofacitinib, 5 to 10 mg twice daily, in treated patients. Overall study results and limits: The link between baseline CD8+ expansion and response remains uncertain with one nonresponder. A large proportion of expanded lesional clones were detected persisting in scalp and blood during tofacitinib.

Remarks on this clone: The antigen remains unidentified.

The treatment is: oral pan-JAK inhibitor, 5-10 mg twice daily. Cell sorting on a FACSAria was used to separate CD4+ and CD8+ T cells from the PBMCs. After isolation, RNA underwent reverse transcription to generate cDNA as the sequencing template. Clones were sequenced by immunoSEQ multiplex PCR, and TCRdb holds only the in-frame ones, with some missing. The sample lists some 130,000 clones, roughly 52% occurring once. This sequence was found in a human donor with alopecia areata. The input for sequencing was CD8+ T cells sorted from blood, taken at week 4, from a patient treated with tofacitinib.

The CDR3 nucleotides read TGTGCCAGCAGTGGGTGGTCGCTAGTTGATGAAGAGACCCAGTACTTC. Protein product: CASSGWSLVDEETQYF. The chain couples TRBV2 to TRBJ2-5; no reliable D call. The germline gives CDR1 SNHLY, CDR2 FYNNEI. Trimming shortened V by 4 bases and J by 3 bases, and 18 bases separated the two germline ends. There are 16 residues in the CDR3.